The clone carrying this T cell receptor beta chain was picked up a small number of times. One junction end does not reproduce the germline sequence, and a read error may be involved. The sample is drawn from a study of control samples from healthy donors and cancer patients. In germline, CDR1 is SNHLY, CDR2 FYNNEI. This CDR3 is built from 15 residues. Assay used: immunoSEQ multiplex PCR; TCRdb lists only in-frame clones, some missing. The sample includes approximately 150,000 clones, more than 85% of them seen just once. The receptor comes from a man aged 25-40 years in good health. This chain connects TRBV2 to TRBJ2-2, with D unclear. Sequencing used blood. The CDR3 nucleotides read TGTGCCAGCAGCGAAGGACCGACGAACACCGGGGAGCTGTTTTTT. This encodes CASSEGPTNTGELFF.